This record covers a single TCR beta chain. Its antigen is currently not known. Base qualities are not recorded, but no much larger clone differs from it by a single base. The immunoSEQ Assay was used to sequence TCRbeta CDR3 regions. After extraction, genomic DNA underwent amplification by bias-controlled multiplex PCR, followed by high-throughput sequencing. The paper's data handling went like this. To quantify the absolute abundance of each unique TCRbeta CDR3 region, sequences were collapsed and filtered. T cell fraction was estimated by normalization of TCRbeta template counts to usable DNA, with usable DNA being measured through amplification of reference genes present in all nucleated cells. Repertoire TCRs were annotated as SARS-CoV-2-specific when V gene, CDR3 amino acid sequence and J gene were exactly matched to a known reactive TCR set. The reference SARS-CoV-2 TCR set was obtained from MIRA and was filtered for enrichment in COVID-19-positive ImmuneCODE repertoires, whereby public or cross-reactive TCRs were removed. Drawing on the MIRA antigens, annotated TCRs were analysed further at the level of specific ORF or position within ORF. Breadth was defined as the number of annotated unique rearrangements divided by the total number of unique productive rearrangements, and depth was defined as the summed frequency of the annotated unique rearrangements. Group comparisons of TCR breadth used two-sided Wilcoxon rank-sum tests. TCRdb provides this immuneACCESS table in a form limited to in-frame rearrangements. Some clones are lacking; in checked studies, under half of them reflect an unresolved V gene, and why the rest are absent is not known. That table furnishes V, J and clone size, whereas the DNA furnished D and trimming. The sample includes hundreds of thousands of clones, with approximately 90% observed a single time. Jointly, the top ten make up about 4.6% of the sample.

The sample's treatment or condition label, in plain terms: around 19 received Ad26.COV2.S at low or high dose, single or two shots; 5 received placebo; per-sample allocation not given. For vaccine and placebo recipients, the sequenced repertoires came from samples collected on day 63 after the first injection. In Cohort 1b, roughly 25 adults aged 18-55 years were enrolled at a single site in Boston, USA, between 29 July and 7 August 2020. As a vaccine, Ad26.COV2.S was a replication-incompetent adenovirus type 26 vector that expressed a prefusion-stabilized SARS-CoV-2 spike protein derived from the original Wuhan strain. The entry originates in a study of Ad26.COV2.S vaccination and SARS-CoV-2 variants (dated by TCRdb to about 2021). With regard to the full study: Vaccine-arm donors were drawn from COV1001, a multicentre, randomized, double-blind, placebo-controlled phase I-IIa trial of Ad26.COV2.S in healthy adults. Ad26.COV2.S was given intramuscularly at 5x10^10 or 1x10^11 viral particles, as a single shot or as two shots 56 days apart. The specificity and breadth of SARS-CoV-2-reactive T cell receptors after Ad26.COV2.S vaccination were assessed by TCRbeta repertoire sequencing. A total of around 32 samples were included in the TCR-sequenced set, comprising roughly 20 Ad26.COV2.S vaccine recipients, 5 placebo recipients and 8 SARS-CoV-2 convalescent individuals. Trial participants were randomized into five groups of five: low-dose or high-dose Ad26.COV2.S given once or twice, or placebo on both occasions. Investigators did not know the trial group allocation while performing experiments and assessing outcomes. What the study reported, not specific to this receptor: Higher spike-specific TCR breadth was observed in Ad26.COV2.S recipients than in placebo recipients (P = 0.0014). After vaccination, spike-specific CD8+ and CD4+ T cell responses were reported to show substantial breadth. Comparable non-spike TCR breadth was observed between vaccine and placebo recipients, consistent with only spike being contained in the vaccine. The study was not powered to compare responses between vaccine doses or regimens. The authors noted that total T cell responses may have been underestimated by the TCR breadth and depth analyses.

Taken from the germline V gene, the CDR1 and CDR2 loops are KGHDR and SFDVKD. Reading from cysteine to phenylalanine, the CDR3 counts 19 amino acids. Only CDR3 DNA remains: 57 bases, in frame from the first base. The germline V end is reduced by 3 bases and the J end by 0 bases; junction bases left unmatched: 9. The V and J segments used are TRBV24-1 and TRBJ1-5, with 11 middle bases fitting TRBD1. This sample comprised peripheral blood, obtained in a trial of Ad26.COV2.S vaccine versus placebo. The receptor's source is a person aged 18-65 years who received the Ad26.COV2.S COVID-19 vaccine or a placebo. CDR3 loop: CATSDPAWDRGNSNQPQHF. The DNA reads TGTGCCACCAGTGATCCCGCGTGGGACAGGGGGAATAGCAATCAGCCCCAGCATTTT.